The 19 T cell receptor beta chains in this list originate from one sample, sequenced in a study of blood T cell repertoires in COVID-19. Profiling relied on immunoSEQ multiplex PCR, and the TCRdb table lists in-frame clones only, not all of them. Among about 260,000 clones, around 86% were seen once, and the ten largest hold approximately 5.1%. Sequenced input: peripheral blood. Receptor source: a woman in her fifties or sixties with COVID-19, enrolled during active disease.

This clone came up once. The chain carries TRBV18 and TRBJ1-1; 8 positions agree with TRBD1. CDR3 length: 19 amino acids. Germline V gene data show CDR1 as KGHSH and CDR2 as LQKENI. V was clipped by 2 bases and J by 1 base; unmatched bases: 15. The CDR3 coding sequence is TGTGCCAGCTCACCATTGGGACAGGTTTCCGGGGGCTGGAACACTGAAGCTTTCTTT. This codes for CASSPLGQVSGGWNTEAFF.

The chain recombines TRBV27 with TRBJ2-7, with 10 bases matching TRBD2. CDR3 length: 15 residues. V shed 6 bases, J shed 3 bases, and the junction held 8 bases outside the gene matches. The germline V gene encodes CDR1 MNHEY and CDR2 SMNVEV (reference sequence). CDR3: CASRLTWTSGYEQYF. Written as DNA, the CDR3 is TGTGCCAGCAGGCTTACTTGGACTAGCGGCTACGAGCAGTACTTC.

The J gene is TRBJ2-3, the V gene TRBV29-1; D unclear. The germline V and J ends were trimmed by 4 bases and 1 base, with 3 bases remaining between them. The CDR3 runs 11 residues. The V gene's germline CDR1 is SQVTM and CDR2 ANQGSEA. DNA for the CDR3: TGCAGCGTTGCGGGCACAGATACGCAGTATTTT. Translating gives CSVAGTDTQYF.

This chain joins TRBV2 and TRBJ2-5; 10 bases fit TRBD2. The CDR3 covers 15 residues. Germline CDR1 reads SNHLY; CDR2 reads FYNNEI. The trim removed 6 bases at V and 5 bases at J, leaving 9 bases unmatched. CDR3 in amino acids: CASRGLAGARETQYF. The CDR3 nucleotides are TGTGCCAGCAGAGGGCTAGCGGGGGCCCGCGAGACCCAGTACTTC. Drawing the rest from reference TRBV2 and TRBJ2-5, the complete variable domain is EPEVTQTPSHQVTQMGQEVILRCVPISNHLYFYWYRQILGQKVEFLVSFYNNEISEKSEIFDDQFSVERPDGSNFTLKIRSTKLEDSAMYFCASRGLAGARETQYFGPGTRLLVL.

The chain has TRBV7-2 and TRBJ2-2; D gene ambiguous. Trimming cost V 2 bases and J 4 bases, with 11 bases left between them. The CDR3 has 15 residues. Germline-derived CDR1 and CDR2 are SGHTA and FQGNSA. The CDR3 DNA reads as TGTGCCAGCAGCTTAATGGCTTTAAGCACCGGGGAGCTGTTTTTT. Its protein is CASSLMALSTGELFF.

The V and J genes are TRBV15 and TRBJ1-5, with D hard to call. The germline CDR1 and CDR2 sequences are LNHNV and YYDKDF (reference sequence). V shed 3 bases and J shed 9 bases, with 12 bases lying between them. The CDR3 runs to 13 residues. CDR3 amino acids: CATSRPSPGPQHF. CDR3 nucleotide sequence: TGTGCCACCAGCAGGCCCTCGCCGGGGCCCCAGCATTTT.

The V and J genes are TRBV6-6 and TRBJ2-1; the D gene is possibly TRBD2 (6 bases). CDR1 MNHNY and CDR2 SVGAGI come from the germline V gene (reference sequence). The CDR3 is 15 residues long. V was cut by 5 bases and J by 9 bases, with 20 bases left in between. The DNA of the CDR3 is TGTGCCAGCAGTGGATCCGAGACTAGGTCGGGTGAGCAGTTCTTC. It specifies CASSGSETRSGEQFF.

This chain connects TRBV6-6 to TRBJ2-3; a possible D gene is TRBD1 (5 bases). CDR3 length: 15 residues. V gave up 6 bases and J gave up 2 bases, with 15 bases separating them. Germline V CDR1 and CDR2: MNHNY, SVGAGI (reference sequence). CDR3 residues: CASRLGQVLTDTQYF. The CDR3 DNA follows: TGTGCCAGCAGGCTGGGGCAGGTTCTCACAGATACGCAGTATTTT.

The chain employs TRBV27 and TRBJ2-1; 10 bases agree with TRBD2. The CDR3 loop spans 17 amino acids. V gave up 8 bases and J gave up 1 base; unmatched junction bases: 11. Germline values: CDR1 MNHEY, CDR2 SMNVEV (reference sequence). CDR3: CASARTSGWGSYNEQFF. CDR3 in DNA: TGTGCCAGCGCACGGACTAGCGGATGGGGGTCCTACAATGAGCAGTTCTTC.

In its sample, this clone was seen a few times. The chain links TRBV3-1 (or the pseudogene TRBV3-2) to TRBJ2-2, with 7 bases aligning to TRBD2. V gave up 5 bases and J gave up 7 bases; unmatched junction bases: 7. Germline CDR1 is LGHDT and CDR2 is YNNKEL (reference sequence). The CDR3 has 14 residues. CDR3 loop: CASSYRREFGELFF. DNA for the CDR3: TGTGCCAGCAGCTACCGGCGGGAGTTCGGGGAGCTGTTTTTT.

J is TRBJ1-1 and V is TRBV5-4; the D gene is possibly TRBD1 (6 bases). The V end lost 0 bases, the J end lost 1 base, and 10 bases lay between the germline ends. CDR1 and CDR2 (germline): SGHNT, YYREEE (reference sequence). The CDR3 has 15 residues. As DNA, the CDR3 is TGTGCCAGCAGCTTGGGAGCCAGGGGGAACACTGAAGCTTTCTTT. It is translated as CASSLGARGNTEAFF. The full variable domain, in which reference TRBV5-4 and TRBJ1-1 provide the parts outside the CDR3, is ETGVTQSPTHLIKTRGQQVTLRCSSQSGHNTVSWYQQALGQGPQFIFQYYREEENGRGNFPPRFSGLQFPNYSSELNVNALELDDSALYLCASSLGARGNTEAFFGQGTRLTVV.

The V gene is TRBV7-8, the J gene TRBJ1-2; 7 nucleotides line up with TRBD1. The CDR3 sequence is 14 residues long. V shed 3 bases and J 4 bases; nucleotides not matched to a gene: 5. Germline-derived CDR1 and CDR2 are SGHVS and FQNEAQ. The CDR3 coding sequence is TGTGCCAGCAGCTTGGGACAGAGAGTCTATGGCTACACCTTC. Translated, it gives CASSLGQRVYGYTF.

This clone is a singleton in its sample. The V gene is TRBV28, the J gene TRBJ2-1; TRBD2 aligns across 8 bases. Germline values: CDR1 MDHEN, CDR2 SYDVKM. This CDR3 contains 14 residues. The J segment lost 8 bases and the V segment lost 8 bases, leaving 11 bases of the junction unmatched. CDR3 residues: CASGVREGLDEQFF. In nucleotides, the CDR3 is TGTGCCAGCGGGGTCCGGGAGGGCCTGGATGAGCAGTTCTTC.

The chain has TRBV6-5 and TRBJ2-7, with D tentatively TRBD1 (6 bases). In germline, CDR1 is MNHEY, CDR2 SVGAGI. This CDR3 region has 14 residues. The V gene lost 6 bases and the J gene lost 2 bases, with 14 bases spanning the gap. The CDR3 loop is CASRATGLTYEQYF. The CDR3 bases are TGTGCCAGCAGGGCAACAGGGCTCACCTACGAGCAGTACTTC.

CDR3 loop: CASSLKGDRIYEQYF. The DNA for the CDR3 is TGTGCCAGCAGCTTAAAGGGGGACCGTATCTACGAGCAGTACTTC. The J gene is TRBJ2-7, the V gene TRBV7-9; a weak D match, TRBD1 (6 bases). The CDR3 spans 15 residues. Germline loops: CDR1 SEHNR, CDR2 FQNEAQ (reference sequence). The V end lost 2 bases, the J end lost 3 bases, and 14 bases lay between the germline ends.

The V and J genes are TRBV28 and TRBJ1-3, with D possibly TRBD1 on 5 matching bases. CDR1 MDHEN and CDR2 SYDVKM come from the germline V gene. The CDR3 is 16 residues long. The ends were cut back, 6 bases at V and 4 bases at J, with 19 bases in the middle. The CDR3 DNA follows: TGTGCCAGCAGCCGGGGGAGGCTGGCCCCCGGAAACACCATATATTTT. It codes for CASSRGRLAPGNTIYF.

The chain combines TRBV5-6 with TRBJ1-6; D remains ambiguous. This CDR3 comprises 12 residues. With 1 base removed from V and 13 bases from J, the gap between germline ends came to 9 bases. From germline, CDR1 is SGHDT and CDR2 YYEEEE. The CDR3 protein is CASSLWESPLHF. The CDR3 DNA reads TGTGCCAGCAGCTTGTGGGAGTCCCCCCTCCACTTT. Filled out from reference TRBV5-6 and TRBJ1-6, the complete variable domain reads DAGVTQSPTHLIKTRGQQVTLRCSPKSGHDTVSWYQQALGQGPQFIFQYYEEEERQRGNFPDRFSGHQFPNYSSELNVNALLLGDSALYLCASSLWESPLHFGNGTRLTVT.

The rearrangement uses TRBV5-1 and TRBJ2-1; 10 positions match TRBD2. Germline CDR1 and CDR2: SGHRS and YFSETQ. V trimming: 4 bases; J trimming: 4 bases; junction bases outside the gene matches: 14. The CDR3 is 18 amino acids. The CDR3 coding sequence is TGCGCCAGCAGCCTGGCCGGGAGGACTAGCGGACTTTACAATGAGCAGTTCTTC. Translating it yields CASSLAGRTSGLYNEQFF.

This chain connects TRBV14 to TRBJ2-7; 9 bases align to TRBD1. Germline V gives CDR1 SGHDN, CDR2 FVKESK. This CDR3 spans 15 amino acids. With 3 bases clipped from V and 0 bases from J, the junction kept 3 bases outside the gene matches. CDR3 residues: CASSHGQGFSYEQYF. The CDR3 bases are TGTGCCAGCAGCCACGGACAGGGGTTCTCCTACGAGCAGTACTTC.